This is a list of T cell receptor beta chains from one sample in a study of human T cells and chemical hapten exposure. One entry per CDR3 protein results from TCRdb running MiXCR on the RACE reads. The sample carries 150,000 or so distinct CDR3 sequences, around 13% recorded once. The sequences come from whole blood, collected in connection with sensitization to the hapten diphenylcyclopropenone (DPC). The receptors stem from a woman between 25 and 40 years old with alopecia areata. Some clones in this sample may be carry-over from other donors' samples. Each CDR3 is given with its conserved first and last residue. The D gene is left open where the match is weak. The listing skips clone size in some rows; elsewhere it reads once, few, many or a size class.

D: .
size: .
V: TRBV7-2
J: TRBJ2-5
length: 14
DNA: TGTGCCAGCAGCTTAGTGTACCAGGAAGAGACCCAGTACTTC
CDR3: CASSLVYQEETQYF

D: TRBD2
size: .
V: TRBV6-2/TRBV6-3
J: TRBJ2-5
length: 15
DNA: TGTGCCAGTCTAAATACGGGACTACCTCAAGAGACCCAGTACTTC
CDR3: CASLNTGLPQETQYF

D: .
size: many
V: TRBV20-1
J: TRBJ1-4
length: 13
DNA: TGCAGTGCTAGAGACAGGGGTAGTGAAAAACTGTTTTTT
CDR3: CSARDRGSEKLFF

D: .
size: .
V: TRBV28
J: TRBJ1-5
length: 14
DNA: TGTGCCAGCAGTTTCGACGGGCTAAATCAGCCCCAGCATTTT
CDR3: CASSFDGLNQPQHF

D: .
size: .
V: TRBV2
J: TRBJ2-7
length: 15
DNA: TGTGCCAGCAGCCCTGACACAATTAGCTCCTACGAGCAGTACTTC
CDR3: CASSPDTISSYEQYF

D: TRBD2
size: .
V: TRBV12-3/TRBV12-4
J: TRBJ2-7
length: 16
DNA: TGTGCCAGCAGTCCCCCACAAGCGGGAGGGCCACGGGAGCAGTACTTC
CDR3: CASSPPQAGGPREQYF

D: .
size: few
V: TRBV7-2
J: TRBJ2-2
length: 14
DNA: TGTGCCAGCGGGGAGTCGTTGAACACCGGGGAGCTGTTTTTT
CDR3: CASGESLNTGELFF

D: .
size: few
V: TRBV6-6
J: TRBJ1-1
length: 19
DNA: TGTGCCAGCAGTTATCTCCGCCCAGGGCCTGGGGGTAAGGTCTCTGAAGCTTTCTTC
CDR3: CASSYLRPGPGGKVSEAFF

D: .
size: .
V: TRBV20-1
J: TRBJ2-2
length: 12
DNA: TGCAGTGCTAGTCGAGGGGCCGGGGAGCTGTTTTTT
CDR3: CSASRGAGELFF

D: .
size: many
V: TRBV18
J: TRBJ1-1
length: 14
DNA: TGTGCCAGCTCCCCGGCAGGGAGGAACACTGAAGCTTTCTTT
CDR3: CASSPAGRNTEAFF

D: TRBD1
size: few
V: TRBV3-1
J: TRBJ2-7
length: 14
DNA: TGTGCCAGCAGCCATCCGACAGGGGTCCTCGAGCAGTACTTC
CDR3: CASSHPTGVLEQYF

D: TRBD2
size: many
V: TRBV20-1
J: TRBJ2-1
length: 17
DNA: TGCAGTGCATCGGACCCCCGGACTAGCGGGGGCCCTAATGAGCAGTTCTTC
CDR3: CSASDPRTSGGPNEQFF

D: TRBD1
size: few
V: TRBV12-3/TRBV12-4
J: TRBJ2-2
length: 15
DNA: TGTGCCAGCAGTTTAGGGCAGGGGGTCACCGGGGAGCTGTTTTTT
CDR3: CASSLGQGVTGELFF

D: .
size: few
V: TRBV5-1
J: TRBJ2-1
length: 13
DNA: TGCGCCAGCAGCTTATCAGGTTCATTTCCCGGGTTCTTC
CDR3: CASSLSGSFPGFF

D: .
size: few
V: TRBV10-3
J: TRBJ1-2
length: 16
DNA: TGTGCCATCAGTGAGTCGTCGTCGCTCAGAAACTATGGCTACACCTTC
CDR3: CAISESSSLRNYGYTF

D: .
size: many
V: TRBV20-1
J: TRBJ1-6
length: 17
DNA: TGCAGTGCTCGGGAACGGGGGAGTAGCTCCTATAATTCACCCCTCCACTTT
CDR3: CSARERGSSSYNSPLHF

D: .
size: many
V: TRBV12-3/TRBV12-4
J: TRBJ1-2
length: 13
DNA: TGTGCCAGCAGTTTGTCGGCCCCGGGGGGCTACACCTTC
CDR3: CASSLSAPGGYTF

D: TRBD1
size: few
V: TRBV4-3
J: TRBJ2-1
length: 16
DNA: TGCGCCAGCAGCCAAGGGGCAGGGGGCTTTCAAGGTGAGCAGTTCTTC
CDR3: CASSQGAGGFQGEQFF

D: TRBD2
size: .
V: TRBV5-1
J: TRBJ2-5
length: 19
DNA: TGCGCCAGCAGCTTGGCCGAACGGGGACTAGCGGGAGCCTGGGAGACCCAGTACTTC
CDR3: CASSLAERGLAGAWETQYF

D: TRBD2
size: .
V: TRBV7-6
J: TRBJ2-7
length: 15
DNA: TGTGCCAGCAGCCCGGTAGCGGGGGTAACGTACGAGCAGTACTTC
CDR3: CASSPVAGVTYEQYF

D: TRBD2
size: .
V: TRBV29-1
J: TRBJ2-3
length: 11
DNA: TGCAGCGCTGGGGGGGGAGATACGCAGTATTTT
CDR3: CSAGGGDTQYF

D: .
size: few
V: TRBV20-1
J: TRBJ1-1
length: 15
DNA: TGCAGTGCTAGAGAGTGGGGCAGATCGGGGACTGAAGCTTTCTTT
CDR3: CSAREWGRSGTEAFF

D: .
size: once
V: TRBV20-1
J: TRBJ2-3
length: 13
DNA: TGCAGTGCTAGAGCTGGTGGGCGGGATACGCAGTATTTT
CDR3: CSARAGGRDTQYF

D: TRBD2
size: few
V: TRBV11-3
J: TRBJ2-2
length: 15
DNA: TGTGCCAGCAGCCCTAGCGGGACTAACACCGGGGAGCTGTTTTTT
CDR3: CASSPSGTNTGELFF

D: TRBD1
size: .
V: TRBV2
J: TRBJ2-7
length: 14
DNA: TGTGCCAGCAGTGAAACCAGGGGGCTCGGCGAGCAGTACTTC
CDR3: CASSETRGLGEQYF

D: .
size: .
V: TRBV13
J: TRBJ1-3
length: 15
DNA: TGTGCCAGCAGCTTAGGGTTGGAGTCTGGAAACACCATATATTTT
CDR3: CASSLGLESGNTIYF

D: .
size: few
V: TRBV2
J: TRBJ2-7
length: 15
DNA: TGTGCCAGCAGTGAAGAGAGGGGTCCTTCCTACGAGCAGTACTTC
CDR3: CASSEERGPSYEQYF

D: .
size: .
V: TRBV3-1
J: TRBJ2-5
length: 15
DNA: TGTGCCAGCAGCCACGCAGGGCAGTCCCAAGAGACCCAGTACTTC
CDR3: CASSHAGQSQETQYF

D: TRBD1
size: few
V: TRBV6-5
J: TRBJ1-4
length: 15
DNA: TGTGCCAGCAGTGCCGGACAGGTTGGGAATGAAAAACTGTTTTTT
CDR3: CASSAGQVGNEKLFF

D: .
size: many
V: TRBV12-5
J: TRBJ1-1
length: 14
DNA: TGTGCTAGTGGTTTAGGCTTAGGGGACACTGAAGCTTTCTTT
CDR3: CASGLGLGDTEAFF

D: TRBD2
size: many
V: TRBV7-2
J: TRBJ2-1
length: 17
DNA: TGTGCCAGCAGCTTCACTAGCGGGGGAAGCTCCTACAATGAGCAGTTCTTC
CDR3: CASSFTSGGSSYNEQFF

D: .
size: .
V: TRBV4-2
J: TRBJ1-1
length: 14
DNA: TGTGCCAGCAGCCAAGATCCGGGATTCGGTGAAGCTTTCTTT
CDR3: CASSQDPGFGEAFF

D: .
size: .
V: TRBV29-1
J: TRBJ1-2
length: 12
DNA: TGCAGCGTTGGGGCCAGTACCTATGGCTACACCTTC
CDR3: CSVGASTYGYTF

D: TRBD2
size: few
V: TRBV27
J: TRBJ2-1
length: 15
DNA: TGTGCCAGCAGTTTAACTAGCGGGAGACGCGGAGAGCAGTTCTTC
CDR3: CASSLTSGRRGEQFF

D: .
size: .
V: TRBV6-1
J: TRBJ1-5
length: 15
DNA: TGTGCCAGCAGGGCCGGATTGGGCCCATCTCAGCCCCAGCATTTT
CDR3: CASRAGLGPSQPQHF

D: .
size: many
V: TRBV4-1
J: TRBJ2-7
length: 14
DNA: TGCGCCAGCAGCCCTCACGAACGGTCCTACGAGCAGTACTTC
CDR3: CASSPHERSYEQYF

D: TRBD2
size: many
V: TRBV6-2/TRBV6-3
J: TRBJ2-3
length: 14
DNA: TGTGCCAGCAGTTTCGGGACTAGCGCAGATACGCAGTATTTT
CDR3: CASSFGTSADTQYF

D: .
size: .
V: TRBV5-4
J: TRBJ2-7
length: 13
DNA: TGTGCCAGCAGCTTGAAGGGGGTCTACGAGCAGTACTTC
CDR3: CASSLKGVYEQYF

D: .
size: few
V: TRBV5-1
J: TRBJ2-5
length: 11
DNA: TGCGCCAGCAGCCGCCAAGAGACCCAGTACTTC
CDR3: CASSRQETQYF

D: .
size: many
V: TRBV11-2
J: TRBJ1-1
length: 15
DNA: TGTGCCAGCAGCCCCCCCCAAGGGCAGTTTACTGAAGCTTTCTTT
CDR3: CASSPPQGQFTEAFF

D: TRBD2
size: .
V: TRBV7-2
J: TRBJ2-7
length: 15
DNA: TGTGCCAGCAGCCACGTAGCGGGGGGGCCCTACGAGCAGTACTTC
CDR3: CASSHVAGGPYEQYF

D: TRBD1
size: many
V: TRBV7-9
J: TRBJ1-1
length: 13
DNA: TGTGCCAGCAGCTTATCCCCGACAGGGGAAGCTTTCTTT
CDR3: CASSLSPTGEAFF

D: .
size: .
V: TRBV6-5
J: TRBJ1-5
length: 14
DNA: TGTGCCAGCAGTTTAGACAGTAGCAATCAGCCCCAGCATTTT
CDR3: CASSLDSSNQPQHF

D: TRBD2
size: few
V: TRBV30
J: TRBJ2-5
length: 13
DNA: TGTGCCTGGAGCCTCGGACTAGCAGGGACCCAGTACTTC
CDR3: CAWSLGLAGTQYF

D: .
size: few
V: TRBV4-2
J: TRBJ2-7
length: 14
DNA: TGTGCCAGCAGCCAAGATAGGGGGGCTTACGAGCAGTACTTC
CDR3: CASSQDRGAYEQYF

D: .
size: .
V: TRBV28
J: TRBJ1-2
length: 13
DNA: TGTGCCAGCAGGACACAGGGATCCTCGAACTACACCTTC
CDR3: CASRTQGSSNYTF

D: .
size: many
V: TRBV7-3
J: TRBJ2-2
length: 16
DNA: TGTGCCAGCAGCGAAACAGGGGACTCGAACACCGGGGAGCTGTTTTTT
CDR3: CASSETGDSNTGELFF

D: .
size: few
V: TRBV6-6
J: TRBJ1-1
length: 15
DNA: TGTGCCAGCAGTTACAGGGGGGTAAGGACCGCTGAAGCTTTCTTT
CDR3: CASSYRGVRTAEAFF

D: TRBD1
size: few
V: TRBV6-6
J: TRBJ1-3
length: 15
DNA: TGTGCCAGCAGTCTCGGACAGGGCATTGGAAACACCATATATTTT
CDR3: CASSLGQGIGNTIYF